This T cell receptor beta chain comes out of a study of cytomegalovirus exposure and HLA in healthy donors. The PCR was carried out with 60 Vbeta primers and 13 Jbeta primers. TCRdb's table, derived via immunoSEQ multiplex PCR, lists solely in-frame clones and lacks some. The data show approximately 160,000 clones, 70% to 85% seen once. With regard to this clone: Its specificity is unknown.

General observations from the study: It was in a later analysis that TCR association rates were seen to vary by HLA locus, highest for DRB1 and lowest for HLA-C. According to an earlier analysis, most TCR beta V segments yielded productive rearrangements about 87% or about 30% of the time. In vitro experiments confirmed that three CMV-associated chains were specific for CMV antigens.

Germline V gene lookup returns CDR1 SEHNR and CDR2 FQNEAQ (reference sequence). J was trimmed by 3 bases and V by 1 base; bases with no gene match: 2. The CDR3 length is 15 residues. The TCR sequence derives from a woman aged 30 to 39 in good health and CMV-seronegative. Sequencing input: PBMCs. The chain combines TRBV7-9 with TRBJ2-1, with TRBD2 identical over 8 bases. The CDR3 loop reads CASSLVAGGYNEQFF. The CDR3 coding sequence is TGTGCCAGCAGCTTAGTGGCGGGGGGCTACAATGAGCAGTTCTTC.